These 18 T cell receptor beta chains share one sample of origin, sequenced in a study of identical twins. TCRdb itself ran the 5' RACE reads through MiXCR, one entry per CDR3 protein. The sample consists of about 790,000 distinct CDR3 sequences, 18% of them appearing once. In addition, the sample was reused for a study of T cells expressing NK-cell markers.

Sequenced: PBMCs. All receptors derive from a woman younger than 35 in good health.

The chain combines TRBV10-3 with TRBJ2-3; 10 nucleotides match TRBD2. CDR3 length equals 17 residues. Germline V CDR1 and CDR2: ENHRY, SYGVKD. Trimming at V came to 11 bases and at J to 3 bases, leaving 17 bases not matched to a gene. The CDR3 here is CASTGVAGGSGTDTQYF. The DNA for the CDR3 is TGTGCCTCAACCGGGGTAGCGGGAGGTAGTGGAACAGATACGCAGTATTTT.

The chain uses TRBV11-2 and TRBJ2-1, with TRBD2 matching 12 bases. Trimming cost V 5 bases and J 9 bases; bases outside gene matches: 8. Germline V CDR1 and CDR2: SGHAT, FQNNGV. This CDR3 has 15 residues. The CDR3 here is CASSPGLAGTGEQFF. CDR3 in DNA: TGTGCCAGCAGCCCCGGACTAGCGGGGACTGGTGAGCAGTTCTTC.

This clonotype was observed at least ten times. The chain joins TRBV12-3 or TRBV12-4 to TRBJ1-1, with 8 bases aligning to TRBD1. Trimming removed 6 bases from V and 1 base from J; junction bases left unmatched: 4. The CDR3 totals 14 residues. CDR3 sequence: CASSLGQANTEAFF. The CDR3 DNA sequence: TGTGCCAGCAGCTTGGGACAGGCGAACACTGAAGCTTTCTTT.

This chain connects TRBV25-1 to TRBJ2-1; D is perhaps TRBD1 (5 bases). CDR1 is MGHDK, CDR2 SYGVNS, per germline. V lost 6 bases to trimming and J lost 4 bases, with 16 bases between them. CDR3 length: 15 amino acids. CDR3 in amino acids: CASSPRAGIYNEQFF. The CDR3 region has the DNA TGTGCCAGCAGCCCCCGGGCAGGGATATACAATGAGCAGTTCTTC.

This chain uses TRBV5-1 with TRBJ2-2; D is undetermined. The CDR3 is 13 residues long. Trimming took 2 bases from V and 4 from J, leaving 6 bases between them. CDR1 and CDR2 from the germline V gene are SGHRS and YFSETQ. CDR3 DNA: TGCGCCAGCAGCTTCGACTTCACCGGGGAGCTGTTTTTT. This gives the protein CASSFDFTGELFF.

This chain connects TRBV12-3 or TRBV12-4 to TRBJ1-5; D gene uncertain. The CDR3 extends over 13 amino acids. The ends were cut back, 3 bases at V and 5 bases at J, with 8 bases in the middle. The CDR3 DNA reads as TGTGCCAGCAGTTTCAATCGGGATCAGCCCCAGCATTTT. This gives the protein CASSFNRDQPQHF.

This chain uses TRBV6-6 with TRBJ2-1, with unresolved D. Trimming shortened V by 0 bases and J by 8 bases, and 8 bases separated the two germline ends. CDR3 length: 13 residues. The germline V gene encodes CDR1 MNHNY and CDR2 SVGAGI (reference sequence). The CDR3 DNA reads TGTGCCAGCAGTTACTCGAGGTTCGATGAGCAGTTCTTC. Translation gives CASSYSRFDEQFF.

V gene TRBV12-3 or TRBV12-4 combines with J gene TRBJ2-1, with TRBD2 matching 7 bases. The CDR3 is 15 residues long. V lost 5 bases, J lost 10 bases, and 14 bases stayed unmatched. The CDR3 nucleotides are TGTGCCAGCAGTCCCACTAGCGAGTCCGCTAGGGAGCAGTTCTTC. Its protein product is CASSPTSESAREQFF.

V and J are TRBV6-1 and TRBJ2-1, with D perhaps matching TRBD2 (6 bases). Trimming left V 6 bases short and J 5 bases short, with 17 bases between. The CDR3 is 15 residues long. The V gene's germline CDR1 is MNHNS and CDR2 SASEGT. The CDR3 nucleotides read TGTGCCAGCAGGTCCCCCCAGCGGGCCCACAATGAGCAGTTCTTC. Its protein product is CASRSPQRAHNEQFF.

The rearrangement joins TRBV12-3 or TRBV12-4 to TRBJ2-6; the D gene is possibly TRBD1 (6 bases). The CDR3 extends over 17 amino acids. Trimming left V 5 bases short and J 4 bases short, with 18 bases between. CDR3 protein: CASSLITGLEGANVLTF. The CDR3 nucleotides read TGTGCCAGCAGTCTTATTACAGGGTTAGAGGGGGCCAACGTCCTGACTTTC.

The chain couples TRBV7-3 to TRBJ1-1; D not certain. This CDR3 has 15 residues. The germline V gene has CDR1 SGHTA and CDR2 FQGTGA. Trimming removed 4 bases from V and 1 base from J, with 13 bases in between. The DNA of the CDR3 is TGTGCCAGCAGCTCCACCCGTAGCACGAACACTGAAGCTTTCTTT. Translated: CASSSTRSTNTEAFF.

This clonotype was observed a few times. This chain joins TRBV4-1 and TRBJ2-1; 12 bases line up with TRBD1. V lost 0 bases and J lost 9; bases outside the gene matches: 6. Germline V gene lookup returns CDR1 MGHRA and CDR2 YSYEKL. The CDR3 sequence is 16 residues long. The DNA of the CDR3 is TGCGCCAGCAGCCAAGATCTGGGACAGGGGGCAGGTGAGCAGTTCTTC. It codes for CASSQDLGQGAGEQFF.

CDR3 nucleotides: TGTGCCAGCAAAGCGGCAGGGGTTAACTACAATGAGCAGTTCTTC. This codes for CASKAAGVNYNEQFF. The gene calls are TRBV5-6 and TRBJ2-1; a weak D match, TRBD1 (6 bases). V dropped 6 bases and J dropped 3 bases, with 16 bases sitting between them. This CDR3 region has 15 residues. Germline V CDR1 and CDR2: SGHDT, YYEEEE.

This clonotype occurred a few times. The chain joins TRBV7-9 to TRBJ2-7; D perhaps matches TRBD1 (6 bases). Germline CDR1 reads SEHNR; CDR2 reads FQNEAQ (reference sequence). Trimming took 3 bases from V and 4 from J, leaving 16 bases between them. The CDR3 totals 15 residues. The CDR3 sequence: CASSLSRDNGYEQYF. The CDR3 DNA follows: TGTGCCAGCAGCTTGTCCAGGGACAATGGATACGAGCAGTACTTC.

The chain employs TRBV20-1 and TRBJ2-2; 9 bases agree with TRBD2. The CDR3 is 16 residues long. With 2 bases clipped from V and 6 bases from J, the junction kept 10 bases outside the gene matches. Germline loops: CDR1 DFQATT, CDR2 SNEGSKA (reference sequence). This chain's CDR3 is CSARPPETSGPGELFF. Written as DNA, the CDR3 is TGCAGTGCTAGACCACCCGAGACTAGCGGTCCCGGGGAGCTGTTTTTT.

The chain links TRBV7-2 to TRBJ2-7; D may be TRBD2 (6 bases). The germline CDR1 and CDR2 sequences are SGHTA and FQGNSA. V shed 7 bases and J shed 7 bases, with 17 bases lying between them. This CDR3 has 13 amino acids. Here the CDR3 reads CASNRDRGVEQYF. The CDR3 bases are TGTGCCAGCAATCGGGACCGCGGGGTGGAGCAGTACTTC.

This chain links TRBV29-1 with TRBJ2-7; D is uncertain. V dropped 5 bases and J dropped 4 bases, with 12 bases sitting between them. This CDR3 has 12 residues. CDR1 SQVTM and CDR2 ANQGSEA come from the germline V gene. CDR3 region: CSVWQDPYEQYF. Written as DNA, the CDR3 is TGCAGCGTTTGGCAGGACCCATACGAGCAGTACTTC.

The chain uses TRBV7-2 and TRBJ2-7, with 8 bases fitting TRBD1. The V segment lost 4 bases and the J segment 1 base; nucleotides outside the gene matches: 6. The CDR3 totals 15 residues. CDR1 and CDR2 from the germline V gene are SGHTA and FQGNSA. The CDR3 loop reads CASSSQGARSYEQYF. The CDR3 coding sequence is TGTGCCAGCAGCTCCCAGGGGGCGCGGTCCTACGAGCAGTACTTC.